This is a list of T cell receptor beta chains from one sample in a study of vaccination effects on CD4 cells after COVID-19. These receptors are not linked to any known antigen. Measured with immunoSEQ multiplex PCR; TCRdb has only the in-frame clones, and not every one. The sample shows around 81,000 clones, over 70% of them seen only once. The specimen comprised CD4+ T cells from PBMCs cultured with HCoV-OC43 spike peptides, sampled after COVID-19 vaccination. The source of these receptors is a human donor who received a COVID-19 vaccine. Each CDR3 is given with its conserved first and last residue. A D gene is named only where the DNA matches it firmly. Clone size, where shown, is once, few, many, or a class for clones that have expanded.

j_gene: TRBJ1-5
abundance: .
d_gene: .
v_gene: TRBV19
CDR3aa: CASSIMGGVSNQPQHF
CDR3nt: TGTGCCAGTAGTATCATGGGGGGGGTTAGCAATCAGCCCCAGCATTTT

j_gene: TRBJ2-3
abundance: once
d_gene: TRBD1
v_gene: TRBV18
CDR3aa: CASSFGQGGTDTQYF
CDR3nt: TGTGCCAGCTCATTCGGACAGGGTGGAACAGATACGCAGTATTTT

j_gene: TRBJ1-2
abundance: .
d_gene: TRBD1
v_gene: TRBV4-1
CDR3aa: CASSPPTGLYGYTF
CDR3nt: TGCGCCAGCAGCCCGCCGACAGGGCTCTATGGCTACACCTTC

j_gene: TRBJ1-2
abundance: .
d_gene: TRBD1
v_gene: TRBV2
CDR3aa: CARRTGTGGGGYTF
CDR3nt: TGTGCCAGACGAACCGGGACAGGTGGCGGCGGCTACACCTTC

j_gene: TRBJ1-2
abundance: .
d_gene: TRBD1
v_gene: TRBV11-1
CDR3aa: CASSLGQGDGYTF
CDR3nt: TGTGCCAGCAGCTTAGGACAGGGGGATGGCTACACCTTC

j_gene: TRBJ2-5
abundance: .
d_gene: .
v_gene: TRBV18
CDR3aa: CASLGPREETQYF
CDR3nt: TGTGCCAGTCTGGGCCCCCGGGAGGAGACCCAGTACTTC

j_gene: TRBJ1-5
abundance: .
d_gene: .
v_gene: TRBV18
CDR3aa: CASSPQANQPQHF
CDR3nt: TGTGCCAGCTCACCGCAGGCCAATCAGCCCCAGCATTTT

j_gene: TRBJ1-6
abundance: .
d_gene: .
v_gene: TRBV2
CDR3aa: CASRSGSLTNSPLHF
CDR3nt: TGTGCCAGCAGGTCAGGGAGTCTCACTAATTCACCCCTCCACTTT

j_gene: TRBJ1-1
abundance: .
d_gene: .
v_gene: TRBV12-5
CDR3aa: CASGLDFGAEAFF
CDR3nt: TGTGCTAGTGGTTTAGATTTTGGGGCTGAAGCTTTCTTT

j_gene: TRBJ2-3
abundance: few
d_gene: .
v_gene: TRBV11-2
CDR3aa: CASSLSFQGYYSYF
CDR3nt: TGTGCCAGCAGCTTATCTTTCCAGGGGTACTATTCGTATTTT

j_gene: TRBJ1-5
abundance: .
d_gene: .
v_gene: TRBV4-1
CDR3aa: CASSQEYGARQPQHF
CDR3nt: TGCGCCAGCAGCCAAGAGTATGGGGCTAGACAGCCCCAGCATTTT

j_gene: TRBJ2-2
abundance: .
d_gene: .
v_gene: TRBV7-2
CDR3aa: CASSPMYGELFF
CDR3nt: TGTGCCAGCAGCCCGATGTACGGGGAGCTGTTTTTT

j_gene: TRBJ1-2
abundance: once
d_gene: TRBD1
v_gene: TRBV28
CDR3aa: CASTTGVRGYTF
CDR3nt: TGTGCCAGTACGACAGGGGTGAGAGGCTACACCTTC

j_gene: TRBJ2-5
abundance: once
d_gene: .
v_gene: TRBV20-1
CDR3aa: CSASLETQYF
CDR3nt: TGCAGTGCTAGTTTGGAGACCCAGTACTTC

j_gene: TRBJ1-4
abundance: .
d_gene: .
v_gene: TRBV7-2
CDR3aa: CASSLAGLGGEKLFF
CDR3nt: TGTGCCAGCAGCTTAGCGGGGCTGGGGGGTGAAAAACTGTTTTTT

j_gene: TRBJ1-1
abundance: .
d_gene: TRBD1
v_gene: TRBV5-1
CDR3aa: CASKSSGGALGNTEAFF
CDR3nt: TGCGCCAGCAAATCGTCAGGGGGCGCATTGGGGAACACTGAAGCTTTCTTT

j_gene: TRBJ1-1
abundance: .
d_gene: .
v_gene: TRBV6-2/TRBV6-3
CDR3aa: CASSLGALNTEAFF
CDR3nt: TGTGCCAGCAGTCTTGGGGCTTTGAACACTGAAGCTTTCTTT

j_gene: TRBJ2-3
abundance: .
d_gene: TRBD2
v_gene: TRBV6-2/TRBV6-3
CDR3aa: CASSYPSAGGRTDTQYF
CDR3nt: TGTGCCAGCAGTTACCCGTCAGCGGGGGGTAGGACAGATACGCAGTATTTT

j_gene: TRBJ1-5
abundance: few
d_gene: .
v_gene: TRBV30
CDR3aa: CAWSVGGQQPQHF
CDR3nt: TGTGCCTGGAGTGTCGGGGGGCAGCAGCCCCAGCATTTT

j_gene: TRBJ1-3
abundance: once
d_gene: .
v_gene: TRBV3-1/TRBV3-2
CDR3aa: CASSQQGSLSGNTIYF
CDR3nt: TGTGCCAGCAGCCAGCAGGGTTCCCTCTCTGGAAACACCATATATTTT